This T cell receptor beta chain emerged from a study of technical replicates of blood from a handful of donors. Germline CDR1 reads SNHLY; CDR2 reads FYNNEI. CDR3 length: 15 amino acids. V lost 7 bases and J lost 4; bases outside the gene matches: 9. The assay was immunoSEQ multiplex PCR, and TCRdb's table has in-frame clones only and misses some. The sample shows more than 80,000 clones, 90% to 97% of them seen only once. Sequenced material: T cells isolated from PBMCs. This clonotype was obtained from a human donor in good health. The chain carries TRBV2 and TRBJ2-1; 8 bases agree with TRBD2. Here the CDR3 DNA reads TGTGCCAGCACCCGGGGGCTAGCGGGTTACAATGAGCAGTTCTTC. Translating it yields CASTRGLAGYNEQFF.